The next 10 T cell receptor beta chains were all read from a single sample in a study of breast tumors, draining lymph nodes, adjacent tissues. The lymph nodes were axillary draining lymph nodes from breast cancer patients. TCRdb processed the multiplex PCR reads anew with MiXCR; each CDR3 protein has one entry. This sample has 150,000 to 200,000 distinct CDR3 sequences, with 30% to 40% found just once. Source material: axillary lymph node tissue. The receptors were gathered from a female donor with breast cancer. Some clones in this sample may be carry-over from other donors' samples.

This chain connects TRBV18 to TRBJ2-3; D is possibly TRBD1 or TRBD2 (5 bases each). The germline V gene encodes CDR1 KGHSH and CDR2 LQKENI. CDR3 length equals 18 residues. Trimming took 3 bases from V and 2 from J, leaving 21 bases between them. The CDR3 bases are TGTGCCAGCTCACCCATTGGGCACGGGACCCTTAACACAGATACGCAGTATTTT. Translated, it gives CASSPIGHGTLNTDTQYF.

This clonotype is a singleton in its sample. The CDR3 nucleotides read TGCAGTGCTAGGGATACAGGGGAGTATTGGAACACTGAAGCTTTCTTT. This codes for CSARDTGEYWNTEAFF. The chain has TRBV20-1 and TRBJ1-1, with 7 bases matching TRBD1. The CDR3 loop spans 16 amino acids. V lost 3 bases and J lost 1; bases outside the gene matches: 11. The germline gives CDR1 DFQATT, CDR2 SNEGSKA (reference sequence).

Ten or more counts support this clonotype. CDR3 protein: CSARSTASNEKLFF. Written as DNA, the CDR3 is TGCAGTGCTAGATCCACAGCTTCTAATGAAAAACTGTTTTTT. This chain links TRBV20-1 with TRBJ1-4; D ambiguous. CDR1 and CDR2 from the germline V gene are DFQATT and SNEGSKA (reference sequence). The CDR3 length is 14 residues. V lost 2 bases and J lost 3, with 10 bases in between.

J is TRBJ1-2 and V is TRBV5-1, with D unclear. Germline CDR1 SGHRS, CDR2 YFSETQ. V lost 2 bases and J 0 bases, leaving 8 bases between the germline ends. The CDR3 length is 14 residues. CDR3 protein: CASSFLCANYGYTF. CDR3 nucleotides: TGCGCCAGCAGCTTCTTATGTGCTAACTATGGCTACACCTTC.

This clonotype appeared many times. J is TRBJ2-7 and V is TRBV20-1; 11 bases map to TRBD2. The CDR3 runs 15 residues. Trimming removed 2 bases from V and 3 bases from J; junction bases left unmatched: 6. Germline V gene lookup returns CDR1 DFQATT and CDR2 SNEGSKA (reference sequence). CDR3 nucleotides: TGCAGTGCTAGACCGCTAGCGGGGGGACTCTACGAGCAGTACTTC. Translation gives CSARPLAGGLYEQYF.

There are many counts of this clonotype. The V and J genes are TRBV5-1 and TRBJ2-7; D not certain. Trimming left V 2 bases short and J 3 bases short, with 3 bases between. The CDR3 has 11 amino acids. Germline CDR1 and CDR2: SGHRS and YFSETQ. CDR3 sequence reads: CASSLHYEQYF. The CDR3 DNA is TGCGCCAGCAGCTTACACTACGAGCAGTACTTC.

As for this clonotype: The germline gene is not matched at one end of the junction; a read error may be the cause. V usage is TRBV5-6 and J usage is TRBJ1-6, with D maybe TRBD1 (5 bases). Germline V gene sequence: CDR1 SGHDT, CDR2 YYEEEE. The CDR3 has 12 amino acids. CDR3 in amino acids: CASSLCGAPSYF. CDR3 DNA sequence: TGTGCCAGCAGCTTGTGTGGGGCACCGTCGTACTTT. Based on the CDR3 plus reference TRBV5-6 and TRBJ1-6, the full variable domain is DAGVTQSPTHLIKTRGQQVTLRCSPKSGHDTVSWYQQALGQGPQFIFQYYEEEERQRGNFPDRFSGHQFPNYSSELNVNALLLGDSALYLCASSLCGAPSYFGNGTRLTVT.

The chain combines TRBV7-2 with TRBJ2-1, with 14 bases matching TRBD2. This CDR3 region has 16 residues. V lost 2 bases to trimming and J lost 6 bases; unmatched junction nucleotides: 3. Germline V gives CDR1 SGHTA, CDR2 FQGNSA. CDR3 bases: TGTGCCAGCAGCTTAATGACTAGCGGGGGGGCCAATGAGCAGTTCTTC. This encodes CASSLMTSGGANEQFF.

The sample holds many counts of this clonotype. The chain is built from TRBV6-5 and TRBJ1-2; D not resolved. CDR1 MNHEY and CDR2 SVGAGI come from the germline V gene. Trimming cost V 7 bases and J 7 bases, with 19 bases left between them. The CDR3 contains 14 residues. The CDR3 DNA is TGTGCCAGCACCCTAGGCGGGCAGTCCTTTGGCTACACCTTC. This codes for CASTLGGQSFGYTF.

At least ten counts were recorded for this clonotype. The CDR3 coding sequence is TGCGCCAGCAGCTCTCTGGACAGCTCCTACGAGCAGTACTTC. Protein product: CASSSLDSSYEQYF. This chain links TRBV5-1 with TRBJ2-7; a weak D match, TRBD1 (6 bases). The CDR3 extends over 14 amino acids. Looked up from germline, CDR1 is SGHRS and CDR2 is YFSETQ. V lost 3 bases, J lost 0 bases, and 10 bases lay in between.